This TCR beta chain was identified in a study of CD8 T cells in Susac syndrome. Germline V CDR1 and CDR2: SEHNR, FQNEAQ (reference sequence). V dropped 7 bases and J dropped 6 bases, with 19 bases sitting between them. The CDR3 covers 15 residues. The authors sequenced TCR beta from blood CD8+ and CD4+ T cells. The study used treatment-naive patients who had stable or active relapsing-remitting disease as multiple sclerosis controls. Isolation of CD8+ and CD4+ T cells was performed negatively, whereas enrichment of TEMRA cells was done by FACS. Reverse transcription used roughly 0.5 to 1 ug RNA and random hexamers. The CDR3 of TCR beta was amplified by immunoSEQ multiplex PCR across 54 Vbeta and 13 Jbeta. TCRdb independently ran MiXCR on the immunoSEQ multiplex PCR reads; one entry per CDR3 protein. The table lists roughly 200,000 distinct CDR3 sequences, 95% of them singletons, with 0.093% in the top ten.

This TCR derives from a human donor with multiple sclerosis. Sequencing was done on a sample of CD4+ T cells from PBMCs. The chain employs TRBV7-9 and TRBJ2-1; D remains unclear. The CDR3 is CASTYRRAPSNEQFF. The CDR3 bases are TGTGCCAGCACCTACCGACGGGCCCCTAGCAATGAGCAGTTCTTC.